The 6 T cell receptor beta chains given below trace back to one sample, sequenced in a study of T cell changes during pregnancy in multiple sclerosis. Measured with immunoSEQ multiplex PCR; TCRdb has only the in-frame clones, and not every one. In the table there are under 80,000 clones, around 92% of which are singletons. The sample was peripheral blood, taken before pregnancy. The receptors derive from a female donor with multiple sclerosis, enrolled in a pregnancy study.

The chain joins TRBV13 to TRBJ2-3, with 8 positions matching TRBD2. CDR1 PRHDT and CDR2 FYEKMQ come from the germline V gene (reference sequence). The CDR3 loop spans 14 amino acids. With 5 bases clipped from V and 6 bases from J, the junction kept 7 bases outside the gene matches. Written as DNA, the CDR3 is TGTGCCAGCAGCGATAAGCGGGAGCGGGATACGCAGTATTTT. Its translation is CASSDKRERDTQYF. Based on the CDR3 plus reference TRBV13 and TRBJ2-3, the full variable domain is AAGVIQSPRHLIKEKRETATLKCYPIPRHDTVYWYQQGPGQDPQFLISFYEKMQSDKGSIPDRFSAQQFSDYHSELNMSSLELGDSALYFCASSDKRERDTQYFGPGTRLTVL.

This clone was recorded only once. The chain uses TRBV19 and TRBJ2-1, with D possibly being TRBD2 (5 bases). From germline, CDR1 is LNHDA and CDR2 SQIVND (reference sequence). The CDR3 is made up of 17 amino acids. V was trimmed by 3 bases and J by 7 bases, leaving 22 bases between them. DNA of the CDR3: TGTGCCAGTAGTATTCGGGCGACTAAACTAGTGACAAATGAGCAGTTCTTC. Protein: CASSIRATKLVTNEQFF.

J is TRBJ1-3 and V is TRBV9; D gene ambiguous. CDR1 is SGDLS and CDR2 is YYNGEE in the germline V gene. CDR3 length: 13 amino acids. The ends were cut back, 0 bases at V and 7 bases at J, with 8 bases in the middle. The CDR3 nucleotides read TGTGCCAGCAGCGTAGGAGTATCTAACACCATATATTTT. Translating gives CASSVGVSNTIYF.

This clone was picked up one time. V gene TRBV11-3 combines with J gene TRBJ1-2; D is possibly TRBD1 (5 bases). Germline V lookup: CDR1 SGHNT, CDR2 YENEEA. The V end lost 2 bases, the J end lost 1 base, and 20 bases lay between the germline ends. The CDR3 extends over 18 amino acids. Here the CDR3 DNA reads TGTGCCAGCAGCTTACTAGAGGCAGGGTTTCCTTATAACTATGGCTACACCTTC. Its translation: CASSLLEAGFPYNYGYTF.

The CDR3 nucleotides are TGTGCCAGCAGAACTAGCTTCCTAACCACCTACGAGCAGTACTTC. Translation gives CASRTSFLTTYEQYF. The chain carries TRBV27 and TRBJ2-7, with D perhaps TRBD2 (6 bases). The CDR3 spans 15 residues. Germline CDR1 is MNHEY and CDR2 is SMNVEV (reference sequence). Trimming took off 6 bases at V and 2 bases at J, with 17 bases between the two ends.

This chain connects TRBV6-6 to TRBJ1-1; the D is unclear. Per germline, CDR1 MNHNY and CDR2 SVGAGI (reference sequence). Trimming stripped 7 bases from V and 1 base from J, with 10 bases between. This CDR3 spans 13 amino acids. CDR3 bases: TGTGCCAGCATCCTCAGCGGGAACACTGAAGCTTTCTTT. It translates to CASILSGNTEAFF.